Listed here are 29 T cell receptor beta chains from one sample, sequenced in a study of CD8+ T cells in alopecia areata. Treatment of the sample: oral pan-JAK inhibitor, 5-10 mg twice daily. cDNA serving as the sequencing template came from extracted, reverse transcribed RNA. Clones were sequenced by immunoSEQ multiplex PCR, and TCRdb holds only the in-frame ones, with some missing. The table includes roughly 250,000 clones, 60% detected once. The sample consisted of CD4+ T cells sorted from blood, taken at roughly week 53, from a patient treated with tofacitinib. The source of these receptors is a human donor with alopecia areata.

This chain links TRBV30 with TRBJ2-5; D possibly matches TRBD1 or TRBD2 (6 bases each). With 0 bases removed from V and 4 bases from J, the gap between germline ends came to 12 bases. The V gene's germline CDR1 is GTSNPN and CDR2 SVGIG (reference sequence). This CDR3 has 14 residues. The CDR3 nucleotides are TGTGCCTGGAGTGTATTTGGGGGGCGAGAGACCCAGTACTTC. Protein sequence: CAWSVFGGRETQYF.

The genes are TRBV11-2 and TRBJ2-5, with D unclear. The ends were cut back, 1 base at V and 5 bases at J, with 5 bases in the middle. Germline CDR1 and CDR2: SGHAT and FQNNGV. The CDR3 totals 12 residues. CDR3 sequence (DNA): TGTGCCAGCAGCTTAGTAGAGGAGACCCAGTACTTC. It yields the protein CASSLVEETQYF.

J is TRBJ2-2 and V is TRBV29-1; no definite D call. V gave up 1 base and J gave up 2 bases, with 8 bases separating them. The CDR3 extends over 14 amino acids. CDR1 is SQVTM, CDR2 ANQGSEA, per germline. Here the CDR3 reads CSVEGILNTGELFF. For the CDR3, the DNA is TGCAGCGTTGAAGGGATCCTTAACACCGGGGAGCTGTTTTTT.

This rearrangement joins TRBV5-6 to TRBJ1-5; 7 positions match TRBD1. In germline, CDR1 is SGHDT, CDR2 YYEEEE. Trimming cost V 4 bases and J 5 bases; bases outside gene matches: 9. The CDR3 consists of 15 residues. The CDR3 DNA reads TGTGCCAGCAGCCCACAGGGACAGAGCGATCAGCCCCAGCATTTT. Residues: CASSPQGQSDQPQHF.

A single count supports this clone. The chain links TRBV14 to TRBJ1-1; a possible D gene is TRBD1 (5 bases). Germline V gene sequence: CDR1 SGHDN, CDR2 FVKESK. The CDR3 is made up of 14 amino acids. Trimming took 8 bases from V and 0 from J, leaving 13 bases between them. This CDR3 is CASDPGFVNTEAFF. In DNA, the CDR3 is TGTGCCAGCGACCCAGGGTTTGTGAACACTGAAGCTTTCTTT.

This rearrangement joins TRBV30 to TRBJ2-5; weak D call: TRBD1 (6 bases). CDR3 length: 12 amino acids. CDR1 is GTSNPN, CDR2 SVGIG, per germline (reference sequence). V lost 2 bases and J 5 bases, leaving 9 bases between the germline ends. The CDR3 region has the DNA TGTGCCTGGAGTATCAGGGGTGAGACCCAGTACTTC. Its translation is CAWSIRGETQYF. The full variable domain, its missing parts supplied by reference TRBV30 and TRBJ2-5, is SQTIHQWPATLVQPVGSPLSLECTVEGTSNPNLYWYRQAAGRGLQLLFYSVGIGQISSEVPQNLSASRPQDRQFILSSKKLLLSDSGFYLCAWSIRGETQYFGPGTRLLVL.

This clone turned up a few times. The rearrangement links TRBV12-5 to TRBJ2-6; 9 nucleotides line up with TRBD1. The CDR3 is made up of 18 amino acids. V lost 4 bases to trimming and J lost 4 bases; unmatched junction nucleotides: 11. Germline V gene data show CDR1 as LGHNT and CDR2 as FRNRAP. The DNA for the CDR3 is TGTGCTAGTGGTTCGTCGCGGGACAGGGAATCAGGGGCCAACGTCCTGACTTTC. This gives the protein CASGSSRDRESGANVLTF.

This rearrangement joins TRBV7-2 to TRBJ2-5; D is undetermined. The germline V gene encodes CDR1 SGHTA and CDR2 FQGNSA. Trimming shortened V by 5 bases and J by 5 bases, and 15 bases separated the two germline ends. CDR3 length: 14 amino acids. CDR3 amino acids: CASSPPGPWETQYF. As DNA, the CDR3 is TGTGCCAGCAGCCCTCCTGGACCGTGGGAGACCCAGTACTTC.

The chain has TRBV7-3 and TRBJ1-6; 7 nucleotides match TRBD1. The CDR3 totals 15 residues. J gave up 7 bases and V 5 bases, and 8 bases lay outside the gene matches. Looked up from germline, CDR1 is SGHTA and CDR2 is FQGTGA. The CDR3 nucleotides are TGTGCCAGCAGCCCGTCGGGACAGATAAATTCACCCCTCCACTTT. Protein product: CASSPSGQINSPLHF.

The CDR3, as DNA: TGTGCCTGGAGTGCACTAGCGGGGTCAGATACGCAGTATTTT. It codes for CAWSALAGSDTQYF. This chain connects TRBV30 to TRBJ2-3, with 10 bases that match TRBD2. The CDR3 spans 14 residues. V lost 1 base to trimming and J lost 4 bases; unmatched junction nucleotides: 2. CDR1 is GTSNPN, CDR2 SVGIG, per germline (reference sequence).

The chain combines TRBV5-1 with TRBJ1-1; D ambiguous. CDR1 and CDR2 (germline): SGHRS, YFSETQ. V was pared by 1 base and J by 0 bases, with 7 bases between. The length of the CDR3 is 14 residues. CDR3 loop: CASSLNQLNTEAFF. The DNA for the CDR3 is TGCGCCAGCAGCTTGAACCAGCTGAACACTGAAGCTTTCTTT.

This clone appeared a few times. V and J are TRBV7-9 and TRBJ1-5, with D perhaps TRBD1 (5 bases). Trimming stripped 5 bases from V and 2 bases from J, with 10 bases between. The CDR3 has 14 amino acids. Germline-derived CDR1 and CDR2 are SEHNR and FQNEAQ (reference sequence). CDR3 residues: CASSPGSGNQPQHF. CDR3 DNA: TGTGCCAGCAGCCCAGGGTCGGGCAATCAGCCCCAGCATTTT.

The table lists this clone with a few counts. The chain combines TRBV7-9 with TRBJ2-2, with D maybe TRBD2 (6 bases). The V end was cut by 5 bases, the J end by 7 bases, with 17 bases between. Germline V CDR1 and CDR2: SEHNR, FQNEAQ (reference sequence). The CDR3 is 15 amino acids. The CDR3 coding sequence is TGTGCCAGCAGCGTCACTAGCTTAGGCGGCGGGGAGCTGTTTTTT. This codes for CASSVTSLGGGELFF.

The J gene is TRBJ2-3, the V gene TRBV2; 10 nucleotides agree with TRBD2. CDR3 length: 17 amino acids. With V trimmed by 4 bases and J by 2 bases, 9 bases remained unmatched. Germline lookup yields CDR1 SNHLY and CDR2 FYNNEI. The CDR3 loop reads CASSGETSGRDTDTQYF. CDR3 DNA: TGTGCCAGCAGTGGGGAGACTAGCGGGCGAGACACAGATACGCAGTATTTT. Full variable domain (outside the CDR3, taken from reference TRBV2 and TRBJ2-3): EPEVTQTPSHQVTQMGQEVILRCVPISNHLYFYWYRQILGQKVEFLVSFYNNEISEKSEIFDDQFSVERPDGSNFTLKIRSTKLEDSAMYFCASSGETSGRDTDTQYFGPGTRLTVL.

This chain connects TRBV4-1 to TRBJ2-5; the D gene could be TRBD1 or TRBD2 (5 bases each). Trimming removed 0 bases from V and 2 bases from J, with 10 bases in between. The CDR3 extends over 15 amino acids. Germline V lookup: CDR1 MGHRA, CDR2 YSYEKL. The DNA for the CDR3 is TGCGCCAGCAGCCAAGATGGGGACGGACAAGAGACCCAGTACTTC. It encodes CASSQDGDGQETQYF.

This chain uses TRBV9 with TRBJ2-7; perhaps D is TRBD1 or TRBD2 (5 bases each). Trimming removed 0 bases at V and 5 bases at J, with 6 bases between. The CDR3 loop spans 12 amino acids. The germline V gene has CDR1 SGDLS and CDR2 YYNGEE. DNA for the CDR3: TGTGCCAGCAGCGTAGCGGGGCACGAGCAGTACTTC. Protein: CASSVAGHEQYF.

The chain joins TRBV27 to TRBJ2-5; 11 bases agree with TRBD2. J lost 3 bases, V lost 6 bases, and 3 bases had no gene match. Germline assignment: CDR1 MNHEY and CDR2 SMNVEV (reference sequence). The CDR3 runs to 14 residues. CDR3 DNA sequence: TGTGCCAGCAGGAGACTAGCGGGGAAAGAGACCCAGTACTTC. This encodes CASRRLAGKETQYF.

This CDR3 reads CASSQDLRLPPFF. The CDR3, as DNA: TGTGCCAGCAGCCAAGACCTCCGTTTACCACCTTTCTTT. This chain connects TRBV14 to TRBJ1-1, with D unresolved. V lost 0 bases, J lost 12 bases, and 14 bases lay in between. There are 13 residues in the CDR3. The germline gives CDR1 SGHDN, CDR2 FVKESK.

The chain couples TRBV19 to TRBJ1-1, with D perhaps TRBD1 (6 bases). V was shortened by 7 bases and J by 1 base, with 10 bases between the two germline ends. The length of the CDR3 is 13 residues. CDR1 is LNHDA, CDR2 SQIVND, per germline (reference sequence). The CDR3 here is CASIRGQNTEAFF. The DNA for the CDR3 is TGTGCCAGTATTCGGGGGCAGAACACTGAAGCTTTCTTT.

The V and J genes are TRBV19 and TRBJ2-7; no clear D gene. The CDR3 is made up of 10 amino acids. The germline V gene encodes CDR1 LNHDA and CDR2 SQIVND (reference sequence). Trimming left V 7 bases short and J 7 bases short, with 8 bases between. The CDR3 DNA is TGTGCCAGTATCCCAGCAGAGCAGTACTTC. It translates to CASIPAEQYF.

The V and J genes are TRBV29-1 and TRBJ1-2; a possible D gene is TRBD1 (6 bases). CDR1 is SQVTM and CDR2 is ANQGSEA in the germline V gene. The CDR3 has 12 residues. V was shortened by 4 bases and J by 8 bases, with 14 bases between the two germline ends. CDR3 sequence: CSVVSGHGGYTF. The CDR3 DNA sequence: TGCAGCGTTGTATCGGGACACGGAGGCTACACCTTC. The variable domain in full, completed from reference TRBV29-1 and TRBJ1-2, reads SAVISQKPSRDICQRGTSLTIQCQVDSQVTMMFWYRQQPGQSLTLIATANQGSEATYESGFVIDKFPISRPNLTFSTLTVSNMSPEDSSIYLCSVVSGHGGYTFGSGTRLTVV.

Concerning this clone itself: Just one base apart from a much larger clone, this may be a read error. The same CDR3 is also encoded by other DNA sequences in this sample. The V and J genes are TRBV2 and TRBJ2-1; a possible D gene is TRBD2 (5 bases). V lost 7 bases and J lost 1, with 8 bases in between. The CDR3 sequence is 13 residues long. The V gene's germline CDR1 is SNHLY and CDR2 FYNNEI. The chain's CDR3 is CASNEGSYNEQFF. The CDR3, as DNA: TGTGCCAGCAACGAGGGATCCTACAATGAGCAGTTCTTC.

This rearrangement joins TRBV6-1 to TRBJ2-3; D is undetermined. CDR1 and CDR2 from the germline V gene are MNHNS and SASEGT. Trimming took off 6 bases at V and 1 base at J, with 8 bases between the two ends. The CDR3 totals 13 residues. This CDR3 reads CASRAPGTDTQYF. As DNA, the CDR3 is TGTGCCAGCAGAGCCCCGGGCACAGATACGCAGTATTTT.

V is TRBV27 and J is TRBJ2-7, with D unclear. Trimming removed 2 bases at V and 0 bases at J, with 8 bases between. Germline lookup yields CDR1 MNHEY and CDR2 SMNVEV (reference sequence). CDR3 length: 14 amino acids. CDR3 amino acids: CASSLGIFSYEQYF. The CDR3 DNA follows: TGTGCCAGCAGTTTAGGCATCTTCTCCTACGAGCAGTACTTC.

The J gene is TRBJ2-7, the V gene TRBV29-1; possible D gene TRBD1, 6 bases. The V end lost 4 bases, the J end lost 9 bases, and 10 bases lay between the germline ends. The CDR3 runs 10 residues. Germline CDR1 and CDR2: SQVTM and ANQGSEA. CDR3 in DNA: TGCAGCGTTGTGATACAGGGGCAGTACTTC. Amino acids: CSVVIQGQYF.

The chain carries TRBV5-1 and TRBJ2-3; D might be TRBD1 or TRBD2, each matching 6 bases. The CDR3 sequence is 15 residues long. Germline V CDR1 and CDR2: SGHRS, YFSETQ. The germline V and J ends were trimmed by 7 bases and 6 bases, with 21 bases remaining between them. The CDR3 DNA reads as TGCGCCAGCTCATACCGACAGGCTAGCGATGATACGCAGTATTTT. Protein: CASSYRQASDDTQYF.

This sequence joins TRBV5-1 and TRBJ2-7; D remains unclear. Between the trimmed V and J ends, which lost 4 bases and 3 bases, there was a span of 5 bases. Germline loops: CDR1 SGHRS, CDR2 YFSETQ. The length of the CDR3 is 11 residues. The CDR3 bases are TGCGCCAGCAGCCTACACTACGAGCAGTACTTC. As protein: CASSLHYEQYF.

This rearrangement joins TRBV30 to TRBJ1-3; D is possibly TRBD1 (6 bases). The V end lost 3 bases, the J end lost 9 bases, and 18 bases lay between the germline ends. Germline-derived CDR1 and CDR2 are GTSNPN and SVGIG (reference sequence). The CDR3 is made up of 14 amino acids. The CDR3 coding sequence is TGTGCCTGGAGGATTGACAGGACCCGAGGCACCATATATTTT. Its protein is CAWRIDRTRGTIYF.

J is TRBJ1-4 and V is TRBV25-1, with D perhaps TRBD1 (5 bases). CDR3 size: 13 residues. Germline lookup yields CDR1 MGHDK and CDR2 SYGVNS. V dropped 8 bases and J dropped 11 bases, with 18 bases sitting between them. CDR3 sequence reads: CASGPTGTHKLFF. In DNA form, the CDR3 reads TGTGCCAGCGGACCCACCGGGACGCACAAACTGTTTTTT.